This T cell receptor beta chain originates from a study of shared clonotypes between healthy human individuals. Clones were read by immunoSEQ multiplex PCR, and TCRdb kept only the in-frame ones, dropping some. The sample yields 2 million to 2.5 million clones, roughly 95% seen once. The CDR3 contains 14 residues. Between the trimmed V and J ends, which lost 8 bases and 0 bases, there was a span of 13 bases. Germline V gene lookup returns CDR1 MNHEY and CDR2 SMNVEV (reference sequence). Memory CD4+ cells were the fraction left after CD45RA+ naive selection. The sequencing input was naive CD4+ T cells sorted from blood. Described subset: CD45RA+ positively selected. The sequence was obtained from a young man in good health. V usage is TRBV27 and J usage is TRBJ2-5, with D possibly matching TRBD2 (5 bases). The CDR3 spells CASRLGGYQETQYF. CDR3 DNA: TGTGCCAGCCGCCTAGGCGGGTACCAAGAGACCCAGTACTTC.